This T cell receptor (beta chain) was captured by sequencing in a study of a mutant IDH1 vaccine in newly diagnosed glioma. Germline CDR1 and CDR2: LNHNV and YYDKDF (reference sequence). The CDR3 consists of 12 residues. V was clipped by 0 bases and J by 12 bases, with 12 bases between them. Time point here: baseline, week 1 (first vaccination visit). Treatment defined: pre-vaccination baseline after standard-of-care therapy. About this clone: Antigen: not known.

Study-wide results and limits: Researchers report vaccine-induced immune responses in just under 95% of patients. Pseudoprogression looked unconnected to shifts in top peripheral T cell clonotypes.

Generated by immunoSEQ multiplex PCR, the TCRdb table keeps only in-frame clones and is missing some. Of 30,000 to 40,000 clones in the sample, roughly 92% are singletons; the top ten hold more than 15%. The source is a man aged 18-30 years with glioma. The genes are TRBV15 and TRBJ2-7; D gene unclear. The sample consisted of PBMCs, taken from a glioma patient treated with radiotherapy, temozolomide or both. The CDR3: CATSRDDQQPYF. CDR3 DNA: TGTGCCACCAGCAGAGACGACCAGCAGCCGTACTTC.